Listed here are 12 T cell receptor beta chains from one sample, sequenced in a study of blood T cell repertoires in COVID-19. The table came from immunoSEQ multiplex PCR; TCRdb's copy has only in-frame clones and leaves some out. Of almost 30,000 clones in the sample, 80% to 90% are singletons; the top ten hold around a tenth. The specimen sequenced was peripheral blood. Receptors originate from a human donor in a cohort sampled during active COVID-19.

The chain joins TRBV27 to TRBJ2-1; TRBD2 might be the D (6 bases). Trimming left V 4 bases short and J 4 bases short, with 11 bases between. The CDR3 loop spans 14 amino acids. The V gene's germline CDR1 is MNHEY and CDR2 SMNVEV (reference sequence). The CDR3 loop is CASSWGGVYNEQFF. In DNA form, the CDR3 reads TGTGCCAGCAGTTGGGGCGGGGTGTACAATGAGCAGTTCTTC.

The chain recombines TRBV10-3 with TRBJ2-2; possible D gene TRBD1, 6 bases. CDR1 and CDR2 from the germline V gene are ENHRY and SYGVKD. This CDR3 region has 15 residues. V lost 3 bases and J lost 2, with 10 bases in between. The CDR3 region is CAISEGDTNTGELFF. The CDR3 DNA follows: TGTGCCATCAGTGAAGGGGACACTAACACCGGGGAGCTGTTTTTT.

The chain joins TRBV5-8 to TRBJ2-4; TRBD2 is a possible D gene (6 bases). Per the germline V gene, CDR1 is SGHTS and CDR2 is YDEGEE. This CDR3 comprises 16 residues. Trimming left V 1 base short and J 8 bases short, with 19 bases between. The CDR3 DNA is TGTGCCAGCAGCTTGTCTACCGGGGGAAGTAGGGACATTCAGTACTTC. Its translation is CASSLSTGGSRDIQYF.

This clone was recorded once. The chain is built from TRBV4-3 and TRBJ2-2, with TRBD2 matching 11 bases. Germline CDR1 LGHNA, CDR2 YSLEER. V was clipped by 1 base and J by 3 bases; unmatched bases: 7. The CDR3 covers 18 residues. The CDR3 bases are TGCGCCAGCAGCCAAGGTCTTGGGACTAGCGGATACACCGGGGAGCTGTTTTTT. Its translation is CASSQGLGTSGYTGELFF.

This clone has just one count. V and J are TRBV11-2 and TRBJ2-2, with 9 bases fitting TRBD2. This CDR3 has 17 residues. CDR1 is SGHAT, CDR2 FQNNGV, per germline. V was pared by 2 bases and J by 2 bases, with 6 bases of the junction left unmatched. The CDR3 loop is CASSLMRLAANTGELFF. CDR3 nucleotides: TGTGCCAGCAGCTTAATGAGACTAGCGGCAAACACCGGGGAGCTGTTTTTT. Variable domain in full (rest from reference TRBV11-2 and TRBJ2-2): EAGVAQSPRYKIIEKRQSVAFWCNPISGHATLYWYQQILGQGPKLLIQFQNNGVVDDSQLPKDRFSAERLKGVDSTLKIQPAKLEDSAVYLCASSLMRLAANTGELFFGEGSRLTVL.

The chain links TRBV28 to TRBJ2-7, with D unclear. V shed 10 bases and J shed 1 base, with 14 bases lying between them. This CDR3 is 13 amino acids long. Per the germline V gene, CDR1 is MDHEN and CDR2 is SYDVKM. Here the CDR3 reads CATQRYRSYEQYF. The CDR3 bases are TGTGCCACCCAACGGTACAGATCCTACGAGCAGTACTTC.

The DNA of the CDR3 is TGTGCCAGCAGACCTCAACCGGGACAGGGGGCCAATGAGCAGTTCTTC. The encoded protein is CASRPQPGQGANEQFF. The V and J genes are TRBV6-2 or TRBV6-3 and TRBJ2-1; 12 bases map to TRBD1. CDR1 MNHEY and CDR2 SVGEGT come from the germline V gene. CDR3 length: 16 amino acids. The V gene end was trimmed by 6 bases and the J gene end by 6 bases; junction bases not matched to a gene: 9.

This sequence joins TRBV7-6 and TRBJ1-2; TRBD1 is a possible D gene (5 bases). Trimming removed 0 bases from V and 1 base from J, with 6 bases in between. The CDR3 loop spans 14 amino acids. CDR1 and CDR2 from the germline V gene are SGHVS and FNYEAQ. CDR3 region: CASSLAGGNYGYTF. Written as DNA, the CDR3 is TGTGCCAGCAGCTTAGCGGGGGGTAACTATGGCTACACCTTC.

The chain recombines TRBV5-1 with TRBJ2-1; 11 bases are a match to TRBD1. V shed 4 bases and J 8 bases; nucleotides not matched to a gene: 11. The CDR3 extends over 16 amino acids. In germline, CDR1 is SGHRS, CDR2 YFSETQ. The CDR3 sequence is CASSAGQGAPWDEQFF. As DNA, the CDR3 is TGCGCCAGCAGCGCCGGACAGGGGGCCCCATGGGATGAGCAGTTCTTC. Full variable domain (remainder filled in from reference TRBV5-1 and TRBJ2-1): KAGVTQTPRYLIKTRGQQVTLSCSPISGHRSVSWYQQTPGQGLQFLFEYFSETQRNKGNFPGRFSGRQFSNSRSEMNVSTLELGDSALYLCASSAGQGAPWDEQFFGPGTRLTVL.

The CDR3 DNA follows: TGCAGCGTATCCCCCCCGGGCGGGGGGGCCGGCAATGAGCAGTTCTTC. Amino acids: CSVSPPGGGAGNEQFF. This chain joins TRBV29-1 and TRBJ2-1, with TRBD2 matching 9 bases. The V gene end was trimmed by 6 bases and the J gene end by 6 bases; junction bases not matched to a gene: 15. The germline CDR1 and CDR2 sequences are SQVTM and ANQGSEA. The CDR3 is 16 residues long.

V gene TRBV4-3 combines with J gene TRBJ2-5; no firm D call. The germline gives CDR1 LGHNA, CDR2 YSLEER. V lost 0 bases, J lost 7 bases, and 15 bases lay in between. The CDR3 sequence is 15 residues long. The CDR3 protein is CASSQERSAVGTQYF. DNA of the CDR3: TGCGCCAGCAGCCAAGAGAGGTCGGCTGTCGGGACCCAGTACTTC.

The chain links TRBV28 to TRBJ2-6; 9 bases agree with TRBD1. The CDR3 length is 16 residues. V shed 7 bases and J 1 base; nucleotides not matched to a gene: 5. Per the germline V gene, CDR1 is MDHEN and CDR2 is SYDVKM. The CDR3 loop reads CASTLTGGSGANVLTF. The CDR3 coding sequence is TGTGCCAGCACCCTGACAGGGGGGTCTGGGGCCAACGTCCTGACTTTC.